Presented here are 10 T cell receptor beta chains from one specimen sequenced in a study of T cell clonality in common variable immunodeficiency. Their antigens are not known. Points from the study as a whole: In common variable immunodeficiency, TCR beta chains reportedly carried fewer deletions and N-nucleotide insertions.

Profiling relied on immunoSEQ multiplex PCR, and the TCRdb table lists in-frame clones only, not all of them. The repertoire shows tens of thousands of clones, none seen only once; the top ten take around 6.1%. What was sequenced was peripheral blood mononuclear cells. These receptors were obtained from a human donor with common variable immunodeficiency.

In this sample, this clone turned up a few times. The CDR3 extends 3 residues past the end of the read, so its final part is completed from the germline J gene. The V gene is TRBV6-1, the J gene TRBJ1-5; D is possibly TRBD1 (6 bases). The CDR3 is 17 residues long. Germline lookup yields CDR1 MNHNS and CDR2 SASEGT. The germline V and J ends were trimmed by 0 bases and 0 bases, with 12 bases remaining between them. The CDR3 loop is CASSEARGEYSNQPQHF. CDR3 bases read: TGTGCCAGCAGTGAAGCCAGGGGAGAATATAGCAATCAGCCC.

This clone was seen only a few times. The DNA ends 3 residues before the CDR3 does, and the rest of the CDR3 is filled in from the germline J gene. Other DNA variants within this sample encode the same CDR3. V gene TRBV19 combines with J gene TRBJ2-5, with a possible D match to TRBD2 (5 bases). The V end lost 2 bases, the J end lost 5 bases, and 6 bases lay between the germline ends. The length of the CDR3 is 12 residues. Germline CDR1 reads LNHDA; CDR2 reads SQIVND (reference sequence). The CDR3 here is CASSIRGETQYF. The sequenced part of the CDR3 DNA is TGTGCCAGTAGTATACGAGGGGAGACC.

In this sample, this clone turned up many times. Read sequence stops 3 residues before the CDR3 end, and the germline J gene provides the missing end. J is TRBJ2-1 and V is TRBV5-5, with TRBD2 matching 7 bases. V was clipped by 4 bases and J by 8 bases; unmatched bases: 9. Germline CDR1 SGHKS, CDR2 YYEKEE (reference sequence). This CDR3 spans 14 amino acids. The sequenced part of the CDR3 DNA is TGTGCCAGCAGCGCGGGGTTGGGGAGGGATGAG. Protein product: CASSAGLGRDE. The complete CDR3 reads CASSAGLGRDEQFF.

In this sample, this clone turned up many times. The read terminates 3 residues before the CDR3 end, so the remaining end is supplied by the germline J gene. The rearrangement uses TRBV7-9 and TRBJ2-1, with D possibly TRBD1 on 5 matching bases. The CDR3 is 15 amino acids. The germline gives CDR1 SEHNR, CDR2 FQNEAQ (reference sequence). Deletions cut 4 bases from V and 4 bases from J, with 14 bases between. The CDR3 protein is CASSSTRQMYNEQFF. CDR3 DNA, as far as it was read: TGTGCCAGCAGCTCAACCCGACAGATGTACAATGAG.

This clone was seen a handful of times. A read error may produce the germline difference seen at one junction end. The CDR3 end lies 3 residues beyond the end of the read and is filled in from the germline J gene. The genes are TRBV7-9 and TRBJ1-4; D may be TRBD1 (5 bases). The CDR3 runs to 15 residues. CDR1 SEHNR and CDR2 FQNEAQ come from the germline V gene (reference sequence). CDR3 loop: CASSISTAFNQKLFF. CDR3 bases read: TGTGCCAGCAGCATCTCGACAGCCTTTAATCAAAAA.

For this clone: The CDR3 end is not reached by the read, which stops 3 residues before it; the germline J gene fills it in. The gene calls are TRBV19 and TRBJ1-2; D unresolved. Between the trimmed V and J ends, which lost 3 bases and 4 bases, there was a span of 6 bases. This CDR3 is 12 amino acids long. CDR1 and CDR2 (germline): LNHDA, SQIVND (reference sequence). The chain's CDR3 is CASSMRGYGYTF. CDR3 bases read: TGTGCCAGTAGTATGCGCGGCTATGGC.

Regarding this clone: The observed sequence ends 3 residues before the CDR3 terminus, with the missing tail filled in from the germline J gene. Other DNA variants within this sample encode the same CDR3. The chain has TRBV7-8 and TRBJ2-5; 12 nucleotides align to TRBD2. V was clipped by 1 base and J by 5 bases; unmatched bases: 8. CDR3 length equals 17 residues. Germline CDR1 and CDR2: SGHVS and FQNEAQ. The CDR3 DNA, read in part, is TGTGCCAGCAGCTTAGGGCTAGCGGGGGGGCCGGGGGAGACC. Protein product: CASSLGLAGGPGET. The CDR3 as a whole reads CASSLGLAGGPGETQYF.

This clone was seen a handful of times. The sequenced fragment ends 3 residues before the CDR3 boundary, so the rest is inferred from the germline J gene. The chain links TRBV18 to TRBJ1-5; D is perhaps TRBD1 (5 bases). Germline V gene lookup returns CDR1 KGHSH and CDR2 LQKENI. V was cut by 3 bases and J by 7 bases, with 13 bases left in between. This CDR3 contains 14 residues. This CDR3 reads CASSPRGGEQPQHF. CDR3 bases read: TGTGCCAGCTCACCTCGGGGCGGGGAGCAGCCC. Based on the CDR3 plus reference TRBV18 and TRBJ1-5, the full variable domain is NAGVMQNPRHLVRRRGQEARLRCSPMKGHSHVYWYRQLPEEGLKFMVYLQKENIIDESGMPKERFSAEFPKEGPSILRIQQVVRGDSAAYFCASSPRGGEQPQHFGDGTRLSIL.

This clone turned up a few times. The sequenced fragment ends 3 residues before the CDR3 boundary, so the rest is inferred from the germline J gene. The chain uses TRBV30 and TRBJ2-1; TRBD2 aligns across 9 bases. Trimming took 2 bases from V and 3 from J; bases not matched to a gene: 8. CDR3 size: 16 residues. Germline V gene lookup returns CDR1 GTSNPN and CDR2 SVGIG (reference sequence). The CDR3 sequence is CAWSPPASGIYNEQFF. The part of the CDR3 DNA that was read is TGTGCCTGGAGTCCCCCGGCTAGCGGGATCTACAATGAG.

Regarding this clone: The read gets to within 3 residues of the CDR3 end, and the germline J gene fills in the rest. V and J are TRBV7-3 and TRBJ2-5; 10 bases are a match to TRBD2. Germline lookup yields CDR1 SGHTA and CDR2 FQGTGA. Germline trimming cut 5 bases from V and 1 base from J; bases unmatched to any gene: 10. CDR3 size: 17 residues. The covered CDR3 bases are TGTGCCAGCAGCCACTCGACTAGCGGGCATTCCCAAGAGACC. Amino acid sequence: CASSHSTSGHSQET. The CDR3 in its entirety is CASSHSTSGHSQETQYF.